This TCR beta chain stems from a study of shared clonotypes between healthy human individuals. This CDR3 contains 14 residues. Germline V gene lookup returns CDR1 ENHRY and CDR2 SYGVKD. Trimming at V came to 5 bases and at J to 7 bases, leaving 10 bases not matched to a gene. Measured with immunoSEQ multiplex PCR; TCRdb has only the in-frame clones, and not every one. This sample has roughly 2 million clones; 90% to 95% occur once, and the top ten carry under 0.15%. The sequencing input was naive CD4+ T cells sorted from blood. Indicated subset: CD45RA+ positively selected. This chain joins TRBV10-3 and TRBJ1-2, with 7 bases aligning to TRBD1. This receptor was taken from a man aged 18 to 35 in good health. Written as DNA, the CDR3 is TGTGCCATCAGTACCGGGACAGAGATTGGTGGCTACACCTTC. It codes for CAISTGTEIGGYTF.